This entry describes one T cell receptor (beta chain). Its antigen is still unknown. TCRdb's table, derived via immunoSEQ multiplex PCR, lists solely in-frame clones and lacks some. The sample carries about 58,000 clones, 75% to 85% recorded once. This record belongs to a study of a mutant IDH1 vaccine in newly diagnosed glioma. Background on the study: An approximately 62% male, approximately 40% female split and a mean age of about 40 years characterized treated patients. Study findings and constraints: Immune responses induced by vaccination arose in 93.3% of the patients.

Time point denoted: week 35, safety follow-up. Every single dose of the vaccine, 300 ug of mutant IDH1 20-mer peptide, came with topical imiquimod. Eight vaccinations went to patients in weeks 1, 3, 5, 7, 11, 15, 19, 23. The length of the CDR3 is 15 residues. CDR1 LGHNA and CDR2 YNFKEQ come from the germline V gene. The V gene lost 2 bases and the J gene lost 3 bases, with 11 bases spanning the gap. This clonotype was sampled from a man aged 35-49 years with glioma. The input for sequencing was PBMCs, taken from a glioma patient whose treatment included an IDH1 peptide vaccine. This chain joins TRBV4-2 and TRBJ1-3, with D possibly TRBD1 on 6 matching bases. The CDR3 loop is CASSQTGLSGNTIYF. Written as DNA, the CDR3 is TGTGCCAGCAGCCAAACAGGGTTGAGTGGAAACACCATATATTTT.